Below are 8 T cell receptor beta chains sequenced from a single sample in a study of graft-versus-host responses after intestinal transplantation. Measured with immunoSEQ multiplex PCR; TCRdb has only the in-frame clones, and not every one. The sample consists of about 120,000 clones, 90% to 95% of them appearing once. Their specific antigens are unknown. This specimen was unstimulated CD8+ T cells sorted from spleen or lymph node cells, taken before intestinal transplant. All receptors come from a human donor who received an intestinal transplant.

The CDR3 sequence: CASSWKGLATAYEQYF. The CDR3 DNA sequence: TGCGCCAGCAGCTGGAAAGGACTAGCGACAGCCTACGAGCAGTACTTC. The chain joins TRBV5-1 to TRBJ2-7; TRBD2 matches at 9 bases. Germline values: CDR1 SGHRS, CDR2 YFSETQ. Trimming removed 3 bases from V and 2 bases from J; junction bases left unmatched: 9. The CDR3 runs to 16 residues.

J is TRBJ1-3 and V is TRBV27; D possibly corresponds to TRBD1 (5 bases). Germline V CDR1 and CDR2: MNHEY, SMNVEV (reference sequence). The length of the CDR3 is 14 residues. V was trimmed by 6 bases and J by 4 bases, leaving 13 bases between them. The CDR3 sequence: CASRPGPAGNTIYF. The CDR3 region has the DNA TGTGCCAGCAGGCCAGGGCCTGCCGGAAACACCATATATTTT.

This chain's CDR3 is CSVDKAGNNEQFF. The CDR3 DNA reads as TGCAGCGTTGATAAAGCGGGTAACAATGAGCAGTTCTTC. This chain connects TRBV29-1 to TRBJ2-1; TRBD2 is a possible D gene (6 bases). With 3 bases removed from V and 5 bases from J, the gap between germline ends came to 11 bases. CDR3 length: 13 amino acids. Germline CDR1 and CDR2: SQVTM and ANQGSEA.

The chain recombines TRBV7-9 with TRBJ2-1; D gene uncertain. CDR1 and CDR2 from the germline V gene are SEHNR and FQNEAQ (reference sequence). The ends were cut back, 3 bases at V and 3 bases at J, with 3 bases in the middle. This CDR3 spans 12 amino acids. The CDR3 coding sequence is TGTGCCAGCAGCTTCCACTACAATGAGCAGTTCTTC. Translated: CASSFHYNEQFF.

The chain employs TRBV28 and TRBJ1-1; D gene uncertain. Germline V gene lookup returns CDR1 MDHEN and CDR2 SYDVKM. The CDR3 extends over 15 amino acids. Trimming took 6 bases from V and 2 from J, leaving 16 bases between them. CDR3 DNA: TGTGCCAGCAGCCCCTGGCAGGACCATAACACTGAAGCTTTCTTT. Its protein is CASSPWQDHNTEAFF. The whole variable domain, remainder taken from reference TRBV28 and TRBJ1-1, is DVKVTQSSRYLVKRTGEKVFLECVQDMDHENMFWYRQDPGLGLRLIYFSYDVKMKEKGDIPEGYSVSREKKERFSLILESASTNQTSMYLCASSPWQDHNTEAFFGQGTRLTVV.

This chain uses TRBV28 with TRBJ1-6; D is unresolved. Germline lookup yields CDR1 MDHEN and CDR2 SYDVKM. The CDR3 totals 13 residues. Trimming shortened V by 3 bases and J by 11 bases, and 11 bases separated the two germline ends. The DNA for the CDR3 is TGTGCCAGCAGTTTTTACACCGAAGCACCCCTCCACTTT. This gives the protein CASSFYTEAPLHF.

The chain links TRBV4-1 to TRBJ2-5, with 7 bases lining up with TRBD2. The J call could be wrong; TRBJ2-7 is a better fit for the DNA end. The CDR3 consists of 17 residues. CDR1 MGHRA and CDR2 YSYEKL come from the germline V gene. The CDR3 sequence is CASSQEPATAGVHEQYF. The CDR3 region has the DNA TGCGCCAGCAGCCAAGAGCCCGCAACCGCGGGAGTGCACGAGCAGTACTTC.

The chain employs TRBV9 and TRBJ2-1; 15 bases are shared with TRBD2. J lost 0 bases, V lost 3 bases, and 13 bases had no gene match. The CDR3 sequence is 21 residues long. CDR1 and CDR2 (germline): SGDLS, YYNGEE. This chain's CDR3 is CASSDVIGTSGRPSSYNEQFF. CDR3 DNA sequence: TGTGCCAGCAGCGATGTAATCGGGACTAGCGGGAGGCCCAGCTCCTACAATGAGCAGTTCTTC. Variable domain in full (rest from reference TRBV9 and TRBJ2-1): DSGVTQTPKHLITATGQRVTLRCSPRSGDLSVYWYQQSLDQGLQFLIQYYNGEERAKGNILERFSAQQFPDLHSELNLSSLELGDSALYFCASSDVIGTSGRPSSYNEQFFGPGTRLTVL.